The clone carrying this T cell receptor (beta chain) appeared a single time. The sample originates from a study of blood T cell repertoires in COVID-19. Germline V CDR1 and CDR2: PRHDT, FYEKMQ (reference sequence). V lost 2 bases, J lost 3 bases, and 10 bases lay in between. The CDR3 has 14 amino acids. Per the authors' pipeline: Nucleated cell counts were estimated from reference gene primer amplification. Using immunoSEQ multiplex PCR, the repertoire was profiled, and TCRdb retains in-frame clones only, with some absent. The DNA was the basis for D and trimming; V, J and clone size are from that table. The data show about 230,000 clones, just under 90% seen once.

Sequencing was performed on PBMCs or T cells enriched from blood (not recorded which). The sequence came from a woman between 25 and 40 years old with acute COVID-19. V and J are TRBV13 and TRBJ1-2, with D possibly TRBD1 on 6 matching bases. As DNA, the CDR3 is TGTGCCAGCAGCTTAAGGACAGCGGACTATGGCTACACCTTC. Amino acid sequence: CASSLRTADYGYTF.